The rows below give T cell receptor beta chains drawn from one sample of a study of metastatic and nonmetastatic thyroid tumors. MiXCR reprocessed the PCR reads for TCRdb. Counted here are fewer than 70,000 clones, just under 30% occurring once; the ten biggest clones make up more than 15%. The sample was blood. These receptors were collected from a female donor with papillary thyroid cancer or a benign thyroid nodule (not recorded which). Some clones in this sample may be carry-over from other donors' samples. Both conserved end residues are part of each CDR3.

length | V | CDR3
15 | TRBV5-1 | CASRSPDRGLNEQYF
16 | TRBV5-1 | CASSKRGTSGKETQYF
15 | TRBV2 | CASSPTSGAADTQYF
15 | TRBV12-3/TRBV12-4 | CASSLGGVKNTEAFF
16 | TRBV20-1 | CSARSQGARSNQPQHF
13 | TRBV12-3/TRBV12-4 | CASSFRGPNEQFF
13 | TRBV19 | CASSIGDGETQYF
15 | TRBV28 | CASSFHHSGANVLTF
16 | TRBV4-1 | CASSRGTGGAFGELFF
13 | TRBV14 | CASSQLRGSEQYF
15 | TRBV12-3/TRBV12-4 | CASRYQWAQNTEAFF
17 | TRBV7-3 | CASSLASGGGSTGELFF
14 | TRBV28 | CASRLGAAYNEQFF
15 | TRBV11-2 | CASSWKGRDADTQYF
16 | TRBV11-2 | CASILVRPYYTDTQYF
14 | TRBV11-3 | CASSRQGVMHEQYF
14 | TRBV28 | CASSPGTGGPEQFF
12 | TRBV27 | CASSPGGYEQYF
16 | TRBV2 | CASSEAVWGTFYEQYF
12 | TRBV6-1 | CAKHKNFYEQYF
14 | TRBV4-2 | CASRPPGVNYGYTF
15 | TRBV29-1 | CSVPDRYQGANVLTF
14 | TRBV4-1 | CASSRETSQETQYF
15 | TRBV19 | CASINLAVIADTQYF
14 | TRBV6-1 | CASTPGGEKQPQHF
17 | TRBV20-1 | CSARSSAGTEVKNIQYF
15 | TRBV7-9 | CASSFKDPGSYEQYF
15 | TRBV16 | CASSQSRGGGNTIYF
16 | TRBV10-1 | CASSESAGALRETQYF
15 | TRBV7-2 | CASSLNIGATYEQYF